This entry lists 9 T cell receptor beta chains sequenced from one sample in a study of cytomegalovirus exposure and HLA in healthy donors (dated by TCRdb to about 2017). Libraries came from the immunoSEQ multiplex PCR assay. For the multiplex PCR, a mixture combining 60 forward primers for TCR Vbeta segments and 13 reverse primers for TCR Jbeta segments was used. Here the immuneACCESS table is served through TCRdb, limited to in-frame sequences with V and J called. Missing clones are a known gap in these copies; in checked studies unresolved V genes cover under half, and the rest lacks a known reason. This sample is represented by 140,000 to 150,000 clones; 75% to 80% of them were singletons. The ten biggest clones cover 1.5% to 2% of the sample. The specimen sequenced was PBMCs. The receptor source for this set is a woman aged 30 to 39 in good health and CMV-seronegative.

The CDR3 DNA follows: TGTGCCAGCAGCTCCGGACAGGGGAACAGAGATACGCAGTATTTT. Translated: CASSSGQGNRDTQYF. The chain carries TRBV5-4 and TRBJ2-3; 9 bases match TRBD1. The V gene's germline CDR1 is SGHNT and CDR2 YYREEE (reference sequence). V was clipped by 3 bases and J by 5 bases; unmatched bases: 7. CDR3 size: 15 residues.

A few counts support this clone. The rearrangement uses TRBV2 and TRBJ2-1; D is possibly TRBD1 (6 bases). The CDR3 covers 15 residues. CDR1 and CDR2 from the germline V gene are SNHLY and FYNNEI. The V end was cut by 7 bases, the J end by 10 bases, with 23 bases between. CDR3 nucleotides: TGTGCCAGCATTACAGGGCGAACGGTGAGGACGGAGCAGTTCTTC. Amino acid sequence: CASITGRTVRTEQFF.

The rearrangement uses TRBV27 and TRBJ1-1, with 7 bases matching TRBD1. There are 15 residues in the CDR3. V shed 5 bases, J shed 1 base, and the junction held 7 bases outside the gene matches. Germline V lookup: CDR1 MNHEY, CDR2 SMNVEV (reference sequence). This CDR3 is CASSATGSKNTEAFF. The CDR3 coding sequence is TGTGCCAGCAGTGCGACAGGGTCTAAGAACACTGAAGCTTTCTTT.

This chain joins TRBV4-3 and TRBJ1-2; D unclear. Germline CDR1 LGHNA, CDR2 YSLEER. The CDR3 length is 13 residues. V was clipped by 0 bases and J by 8 bases, with 10 bases between them. CDR3 loop: CASSQDPRRGYTF. The CDR3 DNA follows: TGCGCCAGCAGCCAAGACCCAAGGAGGGGCTACACCTTC.

The chain joins TRBV7-6 to TRBJ1-1; D unclear. The CDR3 is 13 amino acids. Looked up from germline, CDR1 is SGHVS and CDR2 is FNYEAQ. Between the trimmed V and J ends, which lost 5 bases and 4 bases, there was a span of 11 bases. Here the CDR3 reads CASSPEQFTEAFF. The CDR3, as DNA: TGTGCCAGCAGCCCAGAACAGTTCACTGAAGCTTTCTTT.

The chain is built from TRBV6-5 and TRBJ1-3; a weak D match, TRBD1 (5 bases). Per germline, CDR1 MNHEY and CDR2 SVGAGI. This CDR3 is 13 amino acids long. With 6 bases removed from V and 3 bases from J, the gap between germline ends came to 9 bases. CDR3 nucleotide sequence: TGTGCCAGCAGGGGGCCGAGTGGAAACACCATATATTTT. Translating gives CASRGPSGNTIYF.

V usage is TRBV27 and J usage is TRBJ2-7; D remains unclear. Germline CDR1 reads MNHEY; CDR2 reads SMNVEV (reference sequence). V lost 5 bases and J lost 0, with 8 bases in between. The CDR3 length is 13 residues. The CDR3, as DNA: TGTGCCAGCAGTCCCGGTAGCTCCTACGAGCAGTACTTC. It translates to CASSPGSSYEQYF.

V gene TRBV20-1 combines with J gene TRBJ1-5; D gene unclear. V was cut by 1 base and J by 11 bases, with 9 bases left in between. The CDR3 loop spans 11 amino acids. Germline V gene lookup returns CDR1 DFQATT and CDR2 SNEGSKA (reference sequence). The CDR3: CSARVGGSQHF. The CDR3 coding sequence is TGCAGTGCTAGAGTCGGAGGGTCCCAGCATTTT.

The rearrangement joins TRBV2 to TRBJ2-3; 11 positions match TRBD2. Per germline, CDR1 SNHLY and CDR2 FYNNEI. Trimming took 7 bases from V and 3 from J; bases not matched to a gene: 12. The CDR3 has 17 amino acids. The CDR3 region has the DNA TGTGCCAGCACTAACGAGCCACTAGCGGGGGAAACAGATACGCAGTATTTT. It specifies CASTNEPLAGETDTQYF.